This T cell receptor (beta chain) was sequenced for a study of OX40 agonist ivuxolimab in advanced cancers. Study overall: Patients treated during dose escalation were battling hepatocellular carcinoma, melanoma, renal cell or head and neck cancer. The study's findings and limits: Blood T cells, both CD4+ and CD8+, expanded clonally by week 6 at 0.1 to 3.0 mg/kg.

Regarding this clone: The antigen remains undetermined.

Method: immunoSEQ multiplex PCR; TCRdb's copy keeps in-frame clones and lacks some. The sample consists of more than 50,000 clones, 86% of them appearing once. The CDR3 totals 15 residues. V was pared by 4 bases and J by 5 bases, with 7 bases of the junction left unmatched. CDR1 MNHEY and CDR2 SMNVEV come from the germline V gene (reference sequence). A history of autoimmune disease or systemic immunosuppression excluded patients. Sequenced material: CD4+ or CD8+ T cells sorted from blood, taken in a trial of the OX40 agonist ivuxolimab. J is TRBJ1-4 and V is TRBV27; 7 nucleotides line up with TRBD1. This clonotype was sampled from an adult with an advanced solid tumor such as melanoma, head and neck, liver or kidney cancer. The CDR3 DNA follows: TGTGCCAGCAGTTCGGGACAGCTACTCAATGAAAAACTGTTTTTT. It specifies CASSSGQLLNEKLFF.